Below, 26 T cell receptor beta chains from the same sample are listed, as sequenced in a study of T cell responses to AZD1222 COVID-19 vaccine. Some clones are missing from TCRdb's copy, which holds only in-frame ones; the method was immunoSEQ multiplex PCR. The sample yields under 90,000 clones, approximately 83% seen once. The starting material was peripheral blood, obtained 28 days after the second AZD1222 dose. These TCRs come from an adult who received the AZD1222 COVID-19 vaccine.

The chain is built from TRBV7-2 and TRBJ1-3; 8 bases agree with TRBD1. The CDR3 runs 15 residues. The V gene's germline CDR1 is SGHTA and CDR2 FQGNSA. The V gene end was trimmed by 5 bases and the J gene end by 4 bases; junction bases not matched to a gene: 7. The CDR3 DNA sequence: TGTGCCAGCAGCCCGGACAGGGCCTCGGGAAACACCATATATTTT. Amino acid sequence: CASSPDRASGNTIYF. Together with reference TRBV7-2 and TRBJ1-3, the CDR3 gives the full variable domain: GAGVSQSPSNKVTEKGKDVELRCDPISGHTALYWYRQSLGQGLEFLIYFQGNSAPDKSGLPSDRFSAERTGGSVSTLTIQRTQQEDSAVYLCASSPDRASGNTIYFGEGSWLTVV.

The chain carries TRBV12-3 or TRBV12-4 and TRBJ1-1; D unclear. V lost 5 bases and J 3 bases, leaving 4 bases between the germline ends. The CDR3 loop spans 11 amino acids. The CDR3 DNA reads as TGTGCCAGCAGTCGTTACACTGAAGCTTTCTTT. It yields the protein CASSRYTEAFF.

Only one count was recorded for this clone. V is TRBV21-1 and J is TRBJ1-5. TRBV21-1 is a listed pseudogene. This CDR3 spans 13 amino acids. CDR3 amino acids: CASRRGGNQPQHF. Here the CDR3 DNA reads TGTGCCAGCAGGAGGGGGGGTAATCAGCCCCAGCATTTT.

The chain couples TRBV28 to TRBJ1-6; tentatively, D is TRBD1 (5 bases). The germline V and J ends were trimmed by 6 bases and 3 bases, with 9 bases remaining between them. Germline assignment: CDR1 MDHEN and CDR2 SYDVKM. CDR3 length: 14 amino acids. This CDR3 is CASRGGSYNSPLHF. In nucleotides, the CDR3 is TGTGCCAGCAGGGGGGGGAGCTATAATTCACCCCTCCACTTT.

The chain uses TRBV24-1 and TRBJ1-5; no reliable D call. Trimming stripped 11 bases from V and 0 bases from J, with 16 bases between. Germline loops: CDR1 KGHDR, CDR2 SFDVKD. CDR3 length: 15 residues. The CDR3 loop reads CANPVPEDSNQPQHF. The CDR3 nucleotides read TGTGCCAACCCCGTACCAGAGGATAGCAATCAGCCCCAGCATTTT.

This chain links TRBV7-8 with TRBJ1-1; D remains unclear. V shed 1 base and J shed 2 bases, with 11 bases lying between them. This CDR3 is 15 amino acids long. CDR1 and CDR2 from the germline V gene are SGHVS and FQNEAQ. CDR3 residues: CASSLGEGSNTEAFF. The CDR3 nucleotides read TGTGCCAGCAGCTTAGGTGAGGGATCCAACACTGAAGCTTTCTTT.

The V call is TRBV7-9, the J call TRBJ1-1; no definite D call. Germline CDR1 reads SEHNR; CDR2 reads FQNEAQ (reference sequence). The ends were cut back, 1 base at V and 1 base at J, with 16 bases in the middle. CDR3 length equals 17 residues. The CDR3 DNA follows: TGTGCCAGCAGCTTAGAACGACCCCCCGCTAGGAACACTGAAGCTTTCTTT. It translates to CASSLERPPARNTEAFF.

This chain uses TRBV19 with TRBJ1-5; D is ambiguous. The CDR3 is 15 residues long. The ends were cut back, 3 bases at V and 2 bases at J, with 11 bases in the middle. The germline V gene has CDR1 LNHDA and CDR2 SQIVND (reference sequence). Here the CDR3 reads CASSIGVSGNQPQHF. The CDR3 nucleotides read TGTGCCAGTAGTATTGGGGTCTCGGGCAATCAGCCCCAGCATTTT.

The V call is TRBV18, the J call TRBJ2-7; no definite D call. Germline CDR1 and CDR2: KGHSH and LQKENI. The V end was cut by 0 bases, the J end by 7 bases, with 13 bases between. The length of the CDR3 is 14 residues. The CDR3 reads CASSPPSSQREQYF. CDR3 nucleotides: TGTGCCAGCTCACCACCAAGTAGCCAACGAGAGCAGTACTTC.

The CDR3 loop is CASSLSRQGRYYGYTF. In nucleotides, the CDR3 is TGTGCCAGCAGTCTTTCCCGTCAAGGACGATACTATGGCTACACCTTC. This chain links TRBV6-2 or TRBV6-3 with TRBJ1-2; D call uncertain. The CDR3 runs to 16 residues. The germline V gene encodes CDR1 MNHEY and CDR2 SVGEGT. With 5 bases removed from V and 3 bases from J, the gap between germline ends came to 19 bases.

J is TRBJ2-2 and V is TRBV19; 7 nucleotides match TRBD1. V lost 5 bases and J lost 2; bases outside the gene matches: 5. CDR1 LNHDA and CDR2 SQIVND come from the germline V gene (reference sequence). The CDR3 loop spans 15 amino acids. CDR3 sequence reads: CASSPRQGNTGELFF. In DNA, the CDR3 is TGTGCCAGTAGTCCGCGACAGGGTAACACCGGGGAGCTGTTTTTT.

The chain uses TRBV2 and TRBJ2-5; D gene unclear. CDR1 and CDR2 from the germline V gene are SNHLY and FYNNEI. The CDR3 contains 14 residues. The V gene lost 5 bases and the J gene lost 5 bases, with 15 bases spanning the gap. CDR3 protein: CASSLYSIGETQYF. The CDR3 bases are TGTGCCAGCAGTCTATATTCCATAGGGGAGACCCAGTACTTC.

This chain uses TRBV9 with TRBJ2-1; D unresolved. The germline gives CDR1 SGDLS, CDR2 YYNGEE. This CDR3 is built from 17 residues. Trimming left V 1 base short and J 0 bases short, with 14 bases between. The CDR3 sequence: CASSVSLTTHSYNEQFF. CDR3 DNA sequence: TGTGCCAGCAGCGTATCCCTCACAACCCACTCCTACAATGAGCAGTTCTTC.

V gene TRBV28 combines with J gene TRBJ2-1; D is unclear. Trimming took off 4 bases at V and 12 bases at J, with 25 bases between the two ends. Germline lookup yields CDR1 MDHEN and CDR2 SYDVKM. This CDR3 is 16 amino acids long. The DNA for the CDR3 is TGTGCCAGCAGTTCACCATTCCGAAGATTCGCAACGGGGCAGTTCTTC. It translates to CASSSPFRRFATGQFF.

The CDR3 DNA follows: TGTGCCAGCAGCCCCAGTCGGACAGGGGGCCTCTACAATGAGCAGTTCTTC. This codes for CASSPSRTGGLYNEQFF. V and J are TRBV7-2 and TRBJ2-1, with 11 bases that match TRBD1. Germline CDR1 and CDR2: SGHTA and FQGNSA. This CDR3 spans 17 amino acids. Trimming cost V 5 bases and J 3 bases; bases outside gene matches: 9.

The V call is TRBV9, the J call TRBJ1-1, with D perhaps matching TRBD1 (5 bases). Trimming took 0 bases from V and 3 from J, leaving 6 bases between them. Germline V lookup: CDR1 SGDLS, CDR2 YYNGEE. The CDR3 totals 13 residues. This chain's CDR3 is CASSVDRHTEAFF. The CDR3 DNA reads TGTGCCAGCAGCGTAGACAGGCACACTGAAGCTTTCTTT.

This clone was seen more than once but under ten times. V is TRBV30 and J is TRBJ2-7; the D gene is possibly TRBD2 (5 bases). The CDR3 has 13 residues. Germline V gene data show CDR1 as GTSNPN and CDR2 as SVGIG (reference sequence). Trimming removed 6 bases at V and 4 bases at J, with 16 bases between. The CDR3 here is CACTRGREYEQYF. The CDR3 DNA reads TGTGCCTGTACGCGTGGCCGGGAATACGAGCAGTACTTC.

This rearrangement joins TRBV30 to TRBJ1-3, with 8 nucleotides matching TRBD1. Trimming removed 3 bases from V and 0 bases from J; junction bases left unmatched: 1. The germline V gene encodes CDR1 GTSNPN and CDR2 SVGIG (reference sequence). CDR3 size: 14 residues. The CDR3 DNA follows: TGTGCCTGGAGGGACAGGGCCTCTGGAAACACCATATATTTT. It specifies CAWRDRASGNTIYF.

The rearrangement links TRBV30 to TRBJ1-6; 8 bases line up with TRBD1. V shed 3 bases and J 10 bases; nucleotides not matched to a gene: 8. The CDR3 length is 14 residues. Per the germline V gene, CDR1 is GTSNPN and CDR2 is SVGIG (reference sequence). The CDR3 DNA reads TGTGCCTGGAGCCTCAGGGGGCGCAGGTCACCCCTCCACTTT. Translating gives CAWSLRGRRSPLHF. Combining the CDR3 with reference TRBV30 and TRBJ1-6 gives the whole variable domain SQTIHQWPATLVQPVGSPLSLECTVEGTSNPNLYWYRQAAGRGLQLLFYSVGIGQISSEVPQNLSASRPQDRQFILSSKKLLLSDSGFYLCAWSLRGRRSPLHFGNGTRLTVT.

This chain joins TRBV2 and TRBJ2-7; TRBD2 might be the D (5 bases). The V end was cut by 1 base, the J end by 6 bases, with 16 bases between. Looked up from germline, CDR1 is SNHLY and CDR2 is FYNNEI. The CDR3 loop spans 15 amino acids. The CDR3 is CASSEGGGGLGEQYF. CDR3 DNA: TGTGCCAGCAGTGAAGGCGGCGGAGGCCTCGGCGAGCAGTACTTC. The complete variable domain, with remaining parts taken from reference TRBV2 and TRBJ2-7, reads EPEVTQTPSHQVTQMGQEVILRCVPISNHLYFYWYRQILGQKVEFLVSFYNNEISEKSEIFDDQFSVERPDGSNFTLKIRSTKLEDSAMYFCASSEGGGGLGEQYFGPGTRLTVT.

This clone was observed a single time. The genes are TRBV28 and TRBJ1-2, with 7 bases matching TRBD1. The CDR3 is 15 residues long. The trim removed 6 bases at V and 2 bases at J, leaving 9 bases unmatched. CDR1 is MDHEN and CDR2 is SYDVKM in the germline V gene. The CDR3 is CASSSHLTGNYGYTF. CDR3 sequence (DNA): TGTGCCAGCAGCTCCCACCTGACAGGGAACTATGGCTACACCTTC.

The chain is built from TRBV6-5 and TRBJ1-5; 7 bases line up with TRBD1. V was pared by 4 bases and J by 6 bases, with 9 bases of the junction left unmatched. From germline, CDR1 is MNHEY and CDR2 SVGAGI. The CDR3 runs to 15 residues. In DNA form, the CDR3 reads TGTGCCAGCAGTTTGTCAGGGGGGCAGGGTCAGCCCCAGCATTTT. Translating it yields CASSLSGGQGQPQHF.

The chain employs TRBV6-5 and TRBJ1-1, with D possibly matching TRBD1 (5 bases). Germline V gene lookup returns CDR1 MNHEY and CDR2 SVGAGI. This CDR3 region has 15 residues. V was trimmed by 6 bases and J by 0 bases, leaving 14 bases between them. CDR3 bases: TGTGCCAGCAGCCACTACGGGACCCTGAACACTGAAGCTTTCTTT. It specifies CASSHYGTLNTEAFF.

A single count supports this clone. The rearrangement uses TRBV7-8 and TRBJ2-7; D unclear. CDR1 SGHVS and CDR2 FQNEAQ come from the germline V gene. Trimming removed 1 base at V and 5 bases at J, with 3 bases between. The CDR3 runs to 11 residues. The chain's CDR3 is CASSLDHEQYF. In DNA, the CDR3 is TGTGCCAGCAGCTTAGATCACGAGCAGTACTTC.

This chain connects TRBV28 to TRBJ1-2, with D perhaps matching TRBD1 (5 bases). The CDR3 runs to 14 residues. The V end was cut by 7 bases, the J end by 8 bases, with 20 bases between. The germline CDR1 and CDR2 sequences are MDHEN and SYDVKM. This chain's CDR3 is CASIRPGRSSGYTF. CDR3 coding DNA: TGTGCCAGCATACGTCCGGGGCGATCCTCGGGCTACACCTTC.

This clone showed up just once. The chain links TRBV28 to TRBJ2-1; TRBD2 matches 12 bases. With V trimmed by 3 bases and J by 9 bases, 21 bases remained unmatched. The germline V gene has CDR1 MDHEN and CDR2 SYDVKM. The CDR3 contains 20 residues. CDR3 sequence reads: CASSFTGLAGGPMISAEQFF. As DNA, the CDR3 is TGTGCCAGCAGTTTTACTGGGCTAGCGGGAGGGCCCATGATCTCGGCTGAGCAGTTCTTC. Full variable domain (rest looked up from reference TRBV28 and TRBJ2-1): DVKVTQSSRYLVKRTGEKVFLECVQDMDHENMFWYRQDPGLGLRLIYFSYDVKMKEKGDIPEGYSVSREKKERFSLILESASTNQTSMYLCASSFTGLAGGPMISAEQFFGPGTRLTVL.